This is a list of T cell receptor beta chains from one sample in a study of blood T cell repertoires in COVID-19. The data were produced by immunoSEQ multiplex PCR, yet TCRdb's version contains in-frame clones alone and is incomplete. The profile covers 150,000 to 200,000 clones, with 88% appearing a single time and about 26% taken by the ten largest. The sequenced sample consisted of peripheral blood. The source of these receptors is a man aged 55 to 70 with acute or convalescent COVID-19. CDR3s include the opening cysteine and the closing phenylalanine or tryptophan. Each record gives: D gene, V gene, J gene, clone size, CDR3 protein, CDR3 DNA. The D gene is left open where the match is weak. Only some rows state a clone size, as once, few, many or a class for expanded clones.

>NA|TRBV19|TRBJ1-5|once
CASSIDGGGHQPQHF
TGTGCCAGTAGTATAGATGGGGGGGGCCATCAGCCCCAGCATTTT
>NA|TRBV7-3|TRBJ2-3|NA
CASSLNPVSGVLTQYF
TGTGCCAGCAGCTTAAATCCCGTCTCCGGGGTACTCACGCAGTATTTT
>TRBD2|TRBV9|TRBJ2-3|NA
CASSADTSGGIDTQYF
TGTGCCAGCAGCGCAGACACTAGCGGGGGGATAGATACGCAGTATTTT
>TRBD2|TRBV7-9|TRBJ2-5|NA
CASRKGLAGVKETQYF
TGTGCCAGCAGAAAGGGACTAGCGGGGGTAAAGGAGACCCAGTACTTC
>TRBD2|TRBV9|TRBJ2-5|NA
CASSLTPRVAGGHETQYF
TGTGCCAGCAGCCTGACCCCCCGGGTAGCGGGGGGGCACGAGACCCAGTACTTC
>TRBD1|TRBV19|TRBJ2-5|NA
CASSTDRGRETQYF
TGTGCCAGTAGTACCGACAGGGGGCGAGAGACCCAGTACTTC
>NA|TRBV10-3|TRBJ1-2|NA
CAISPREGYGYTF
TGTGCCATCAGCCCCCGGGAGGGATATGGCTACACCTTC
>NA|TRBV6-5|TRBJ1-2|NA
CASSYGLSRRKNGYTF
TGTGCCAGCAGTTACGGGCTCAGCCGACGGAAGAATGGCTACACCTTC
>NA|TRBV11-2|TRBJ2-7|NA
CACSLREASGYEQYF
TGTGCCTGCAGCTTAAGAGAGGCGTCTGGCTACGAGCAGTACTTC
>NA|TRBV11-2|TRBJ1-3|NA
CASSRSSGNTIYF
TGTGCCAGCAGCCGGAGCTCTGGAAACACCATATATTTT
>TRBD1|TRBV5-1|TRBJ1-2|NA
CASSPGTGGGRGYTF
TGCGCCAGCAGCCCCGGGACAGGGGGCGGACGTGGCTACACCTTC
>NA|TRBV5-6|TRBJ1-2|NA
CASSLTANSNYGYTF
TGTGCCAGCAGCTTAACCGCCAACTCTAACTATGGCTACACCTTC
>TRBD1|TRBV6-6|TRBJ1-6|NA
CASSPGRDRGFKNSPLHF
TGTGCCAGCAGTCCCGGCCGGGACAGGGGATTTAAGAATTCACCCCTCCACTTT
>TRBD1|TRBV9|TRBJ2-5|once
CASSVGDRGSGETQYF
TGTGCCAGCAGCGTAGGGGACAGGGGAAGCGGAGAGACCCAGTACTTC
>TRBD1|TRBV11-2|TRBJ1-2|NA
CASSLDSRTGVVGGYTF
TGTGCCAGCAGCTTAGATTCCAGGACAGGGGTGGTTGGTGGCTACACCTTC
>TRBD1|TRBV30|TRBJ1-1|once
CAWSPSGTGGEAFF
TGTGCCTGGAGTCCATCCGGGACAGGGGGTGAAGCTTTCTTT
>TRBD1|TRBV30|TRBJ1-2|NA
CAWSGTGGVNYGYTF
TGTGCCTGGAGTGGGACAGGGGGCGTGAACTATGGCTACACCTTC
>TRBD1|TRBV6-6|TRBJ1-2|NA
CASSYRGQSYGYTF
TGTGCCAGCAGTTACAGGGGACAGAGTTATGGCTACACCTTC
>TRBD2|TRBV7-3|TRBJ2-1|NA
CASTRLAGGLIEQFF
TGTGCCAGCACCAGGCTAGCGGGAGGACTAATTGAGCAGTTCTTC
>NA|TRBV18|TRBJ1-3|NA
CASSPDHRVPSGNTIYF
TGTGCCAGCTCACCAGACCACAGGGTCCCCTCTGGAAACACCATATATTTT
>TRBD1|TRBV4-1|TRBJ1-1|NA
CASSQDLHGQGLNTEAFF
TGCGCCAGCAGCCAAGATCTCCACGGACAGGGGTTGAACACTGAAGCTTTCTTT
>NA|TRBV25-1|TRBJ2-6|NA
CASSGYLPFGVLTF
TGTGCCAGCAGTGGCTATCTCCCCTTTGGCGTCCTGACTTTC
>TRBD1|TRBV18|TRBJ1-6|NA
CASSPPRAGGTYSPLHF
TGTGCCAGCTCACCACCCCGGGCAGGGGGAACTTATTCACCCCTCCACTTT
>NA|TRBV5-1|TRBJ2-7|NA
CASTLGGGSYEQYF
TGCGCCAGCACTCTTGGTGGCGGCTCCTACGAGCAGTACTTC
>NA|TRBV29-1|TRBJ2-2|NA
CSVTGNPNTGELFF
TGCAGCGTCACAGGGAATCCGAACACCGGGGAGCTGTTTTTT
>TRBD2|TRBV7-3|TRBJ2-1|NA
CASSLGLALRNEQFF
TGTGCCAGCAGCTTGGGACTAGCCCTAAGGAATGAGCAGTTCTTC
>TRBD2|TRBV19|TRBJ2-1|NA
CASSIPLADHNEQFF
TGTGCCAGTAGTATCCCACTAGCGGACCACAATGAGCAGTTCTTC
>TRBD1|TRBV5-6|TRBJ2-2|NA
CASSWQTGTGELFF
TGTGCCAGCAGCTGGCAGACAGGGACCGGGGAGCTGTTTTTT
>TRBD2|TRBV28|TRBJ2-5|NA
CASGPSGRREETQYF
TGTGCCAGCGGCCCAAGCGGGAGAAGAGAGGAGACCCAGTACTTC
>NA|TRBV5-1|TRBJ1-4|NA
CASSILGQLNEKLFF
TGCGCCAGCAGCATTCTTGGACAGCTTAATGAAAAACTGTTTTTT
>NA|TRBV2|TRBJ1-1|many
CASSGGPEAFF
TGTGCCAGCAGTGGAGGGCCCGAAGCTTTCTTT
>NA|TRBV19|TRBJ1-1|NA
CASNSRGGTEAFF
TGTGCCAGTAATTCAAGGGGAGGAACTGAAGCTTTCTTT